The 22 T cell receptor beta chains below come from one sample, sequenced in a study of vaccination effects on CD4 cells after COVID-19. The antigens these receptors bind are not known. Before sequencing, viral peptide pools were used by the ViraFEST assay to expand antigen-specific CD4+ T cells. Subsequent to approximately 9 days of culture, CD4+ T cells were isolated. The cohort was immunized with two doses of either the BNT162b2 or mRNA-1273 vaccine. Generated by immunoSEQ multiplex PCR, the TCRdb table keeps only in-frame clones and is missing some. The repertoire holds some 74,000 clones, with approximately 82% as singletons. This sample comprised CD4+ T cells from PBMCs cultured with HCoV-229E spike peptides, obtained after COVID-19 vaccination. The receptors originated from a human donor who received a COVID-19 vaccine.

The chain employs TRBV19 and TRBJ2-2; D ambiguous. Germline lookup yields CDR1 LNHDA and CDR2 SQIVND (reference sequence). The CDR3 sequence is 13 residues long. Deletions cut 2 bases from V and 3 bases from J, with 4 bases between. CDR3 protein: CASSIPHTGELFF. The CDR3 DNA sequence: TGTGCCAGTAGTATACCCCACACCGGGGAGCTGTTTTTT. The full variable domain, with the rest looked up from reference TRBV19 and TRBJ2-2, is DGGITQSPKYLFRKEGQNVTLSCEQNLNHDAMYWYRQDPGQGLRLIYYSQIVNDFQKGDIAEGYSVSREKKESFPLTVTSAQKNPTAFYLCASSIPHTGELFFGEGSRLTVL.

The rearrangement joins TRBV5-1 to TRBJ2-7; unclear D gene. The CDR3 contains 14 residues. In germline, CDR1 is SGHRS, CDR2 YFSETQ. V was pared by 0 bases and J by 2 bases, with 9 bases between. The CDR3 here is CASSLDSQTYEQYV. In nucleotides, the CDR3 is TGCGCCAGCAGCTTGGACAGCCAAACCTACGAGCAGTACGTC.

The sample holds a few counts of this clone. The CDR3 is CASSPGRNQPQHF. As DNA, the CDR3 is TGTGCCAGCAGCCCAGGAAGGAATCAGCCCCAGCATTTT. This chain joins TRBV3-1 (or the pseudogene TRBV3-2) and TRBJ1-5, with unresolved D. From germline, CDR1 is LGHDT and CDR2 YNNKEL (reference sequence). This CDR3 comprises 13 residues. Trimming took 4 bases from V and 4 from J, leaving 8 bases between them.

In DNA, the CDR3 is TGTGCCAGCTCACCGACAACACCAAACTATGGCTACACCTTC. Translating gives CASSPTTPNYGYTF. The V and J genes are TRBV18 and TRBJ1-2, with D uncertain. Trimming stripped 3 bases from V and 2 bases from J, with 10 bases between. The CDR3 runs to 14 residues. The germline V gene has CDR1 KGHSH and CDR2 LQKENI.

V and J are TRBV18 and TRBJ1-1; 8 positions agree with TRBD1. V was clipped by 2 bases and J by 0 bases; unmatched bases: 8. This CDR3 region has 17 residues. Per germline, CDR1 KGHSH and CDR2 LQKENI. The CDR3 DNA reads TGTGCCAGCTCACCAAGTAGACAGGGGATAGTGAACACTGAAGCTTTCTTT. Its translation is CASSPSRQGIVNTEAFF.

The V gene is TRBV5-1, the J gene TRBJ1-6; maybe TRBD1 (5 bases). Deletions cut 5 bases from V and 7 bases from J, with 13 bases between. The CDR3 is 14 residues long. Germline V gene sequence: CDR1 SGHRS, CDR2 YFSETQ. The CDR3 DNA is TGCGCCAGCAGTCGTCCGGACACCAATTCACCCCTCCACTTT. This translates into CASSRPDTNSPLHF.

The chain links TRBV5-6 to TRBJ1-2; D gene ambiguous. The CDR3 length is 13 residues. Trimming pared 0 bases from V and 8 bases from J, leaving 11 bases between. Germline loops: CDR1 SGHDT, CDR2 YYEEEE. The CDR3 reads CASSLEGWAGYTF. The CDR3 DNA sequence: TGTGCCAGCAGCTTGGAAGGCTGGGCGGGCTACACCTTC.

The J gene is TRBJ2-2, the V gene TRBV18; 10 nucleotides agree with TRBD2. With 5 bases clipped from V and 7 bases from J, the junction kept 7 bases outside the gene matches. Germline V gene lookup returns CDR1 KGHSH and CDR2 LQKENI. The CDR3 covers 15 residues. CDR3 in DNA: TGTGCCAGCTCATCGGGACTAGCGAGGAACGGGGAGCTGTTTTTT. This encodes CASSSGLARNGELFF.

The chain employs TRBV5-5 and TRBJ2-1, with a weak D call TRBD2 (5 bases). The CDR3 consists of 15 residues. Trimming stripped 4 bases from V and 1 base from J, with 12 bases between. Germline CDR1 SGHKS, CDR2 YYEKEE (reference sequence). CDR3 DNA: TGTGCCAGCAGCCCGCTTGAGCGGTCCTACAATGAGCAGTTCTTC. Its translation: CASSPLERSYNEQFF.

The chain links TRBV7-9 to TRBJ1-1; D is unclear. The V gene's germline CDR1 is SEHNR and CDR2 FQNEAQ (reference sequence). V was cut by 5 bases and J by 1 base, with 8 bases left in between. This CDR3 is 13 amino acids long. The CDR3 sequence: CASSLDPNTEAFF. In nucleotides, the CDR3 is TGTGCCAGCAGCCTTGACCCGAACACTGAAGCTTTCTTT.

The chain employs TRBV7-9 and TRBJ2-3, with D perhaps TRBD2 (5 bases). V was pared by 1 base and J by 6 bases, with 8 bases between. The germline CDR1 and CDR2 sequences are SEHNR and FQNEAQ (reference sequence). This CDR3 has 13 amino acids. Here the CDR3 reads CASSLGWRDTQYF. CDR3 bases: TGTGCCAGCAGCTTAGGGTGGAGGGATACGCAGTATTTT. Filled out from reference TRBV7-9 and TRBJ2-3, the complete variable domain reads DTGVSQNPRHKITKRGQNVTFRCDPISEHNRLYWYRQTLGQGPEFLTYFQNEAQLEKSRLLSDRFSAERPKGSFSTLEIQRTEQGDSAMYLCASSLGWRDTQYFGPGTRLTVL.

V and J are TRBV9 and TRBJ2-5; D is perhaps TRBD1 (5 bases). Germline-derived CDR1 and CDR2 are SGDLS and YYNGEE. V lost 0 bases to trimming and J lost 4 bases, with 10 bases between them. This CDR3 contains 14 residues. CDR3 loop: CASSVEQDPETQYF. CDR3 coding DNA: TGTGCCAGCAGCGTAGAACAGGACCCAGAGACCCAGTACTTC.

The chain's CDR3 is CASSSDRRTETQYF. The CDR3 DNA reads TGTGCCAGCAGCTCGGACAGAAGGACAGAGACCCAGTACTTC. This chain uses TRBV7-9 with TRBJ2-5; the D gene is possibly TRBD1 (6 bases). The germline V and J ends were trimmed by 4 bases and 4 bases, with 13 bases remaining between them. The CDR3 contains 14 residues. Germline V CDR1 and CDR2: SEHNR, FQNEAQ (reference sequence).

This chain links TRBV3-1 (or the pseudogene TRBV3-2) with TRBJ1-6; D is unresolved. CDR1 LGHDT and CDR2 YNNKEL come from the germline V gene (reference sequence). Trimming removed 6 bases from V and 10 bases from J, with 10 bases in between. There are 12 residues in the CDR3. The CDR3 loop is CASSPVGSPLHF. The CDR3, as DNA: TGTGCCAGCAGTCCAGTGGGGTCACCCCTCCACTTT.

Only a few counts were recorded for this clone. The V call is TRBV4-1, the J call TRBJ1-4; the match to TRBD1 covers 10 bases. Germline V gene lookup returns CDR1 MGHRA and CDR2 YSYEKL. Trimming removed 3 bases from V and 11 bases from J; junction bases left unmatched: 9. The CDR3 sequence is 15 residues long. The CDR3 DNA reads TGCGCCAGCAGCCAGGAGACAGGGGGCGGTCGGAAACTGTTTTTT. Amino acids: CASSQETGGGRKLFF.

The chain employs TRBV7-3 and TRBJ2-3; possible D gene TRBD2, 5 bases. V lost 3 bases and J lost 3, with 7 bases in between. Looked up from germline, CDR1 is SGHTA and CDR2 is FQGTGA. The length of the CDR3 is 13 residues. Here the CDR3 reads CASSFSGTDTQYF. The CDR3 DNA sequence: TGTGCCAGCAGCTTTTCGGGAACAGATACGCAGTATTTT.

This rearrangement joins TRBV7-8 to TRBJ1-3, with D possibly TRBD1 on 6 matching bases. The germline V and J ends were trimmed by 0 bases and 5 bases, with 11 bases remaining between them. The CDR3 spans 15 residues. The germline V gene has CDR1 SGHVS and CDR2 FQNEAQ. The CDR3 DNA reads TGTGCCAGCAGCTTAGCCACAGGGACCAGAAACACCATATATTTT. Translated: CASSLATGTRNTIYF.

This clone was seen only once. The rearrangement joins TRBV5-1 to TRBJ2-1; 7 bases line up with TRBD1. This CDR3 spans 15 amino acids. With 0 bases clipped from V and 8 bases from J, the junction kept 8 bases outside the gene matches. Germline V gives CDR1 SGHRS, CDR2 YFSETQ. The CDR3 sequence: CASSLVGQSSHEQFF. The CDR3 DNA sequence: TGCGCCAGCAGCTTGGTGGGACAGAGTAGCCATGAGCAGTTCTTC.

V usage is TRBV3-1 (or the pseudogene TRBV3-2) and J usage is TRBJ2-2; possible D gene TRBD1, 6 bases. CDR3 length equals 16 residues. Germline V gives CDR1 LGHDT, CDR2 YNNKEL (reference sequence). V was clipped by 1 base and J by 1 base, with 10 bases between them. Here the CDR3 DNA reads TGTGCCAGCAGCCAAGCATCGACAGGGAACACCGGGGAGCTGTTTTTT. Its translation is CASSQASTGNTGELFF.

The chain joins TRBV5-8 to TRBJ1-6, with 11 nucleotides matching TRBD1. Germline trimming cut 1 base from V and 7 bases from J; bases unmatched to any gene: 4. Germline assignment: CDR1 SGHTS and CDR2 YDEGEE. The CDR3 is made up of 16 amino acids. CDR3 sequence (DNA): TGTGCCAGCAGCTTGCCTGGGACAGGGGGGAATTCACCCCTCCACTTT. This translates into CASSLPGTGGNSPLHF. Full variable domain (rest looked up from reference TRBV5-8 and TRBJ1-6): EAGVTQSPTHLIKTRGQQATLRCSPISGHTSVYWYQQALGLGLQFLLWYDEGEERNRGNFPPRFSGRQFPNYSSELNVNALELEDSALYLCASSLPGTGGNSPLHFGNGTRLTVT.

The J gene is TRBJ2-1, the V gene TRBV29-1; 8 nucleotides line up with TRBD1. The CDR3 consists of 15 residues. The germline CDR1 and CDR2 sequences are SQVTM and ANQGSEA. The CDR3 reads CTSAPTGDPQDEQFF. Written as DNA, the CDR3 is TGCACCTCTGCACCGACAGGGGATCCTCAGGATGAGCAGTTCTTC.

This clone was seen a few times. This chain links TRBV2 with TRBJ2-2; perhaps TRBD1 as D (5 bases). The V end was cut by 3 bases, the J end by 4 bases, with 9 bases between. CDR3 size: 14 residues. Germline CDR1 reads SNHLY; CDR2 reads FYNNEI. CDR3 bases: TGTGCCAGCAGTGATGCCAGGGTCACCGGGGAGCTGTTTTTT. It encodes CASSDARVTGELFF.